What follows are 27 T cell receptor beta chains derived from one specimen sequenced in a study of cytomegalovirus exposure and HLA in healthy donors. The primer mix had 60 Vbeta and 13 Jbeta primers. Clones were read by immunoSEQ multiplex PCR, and TCRdb kept only the in-frame ones, dropping some. The sample records 100,000 to 150,000 clones, roughly 80% being singletons. The specimen sequenced was PBMCs. These receptors all stem from a woman between 40 and 50 years old in good health and CMV-seropositive.

V gene TRBV27 combines with J gene TRBJ1-5; D gene ambiguous. The CDR3 loop spans 15 amino acids. Per the germline V gene, CDR1 is MNHEY and CDR2 is SMNVEV (reference sequence). V gave up 4 bases and J gave up 2 bases, with 12 bases separating them. The chain's CDR3 is CASSSREYGNQPQHF. CDR3 DNA: TGTGCCAGCAGTTCTAGGGAGTATGGCAATCAGCCCCAGCATTTT.

This chain links TRBV28 with TRBJ2-7; D is possibly TRBD2 (5 bases). Germline lookup yields CDR1 MDHEN and CDR2 SYDVKM. The CDR3 is 15 amino acids. Trimming stripped 5 bases from V and 0 bases from J, with 14 bases between. CDR3 nucleotide sequence: TGTGCCAGCAGTCCGGTAACTGGGAGCTCCTACGAGCAGTACTTC. Residues: CASSPVTGSSYEQYF.

The genes are TRBV9 and TRBJ1-2, with 8 bases lining up with TRBD1. V lost 4 bases and J lost 4; bases outside the gene matches: 6. The V gene's germline CDR1 is SGDLS and CDR2 YYNGEE. This CDR3 is 14 amino acids long. CDR3 amino acids: CASSTQGAGYGYTF. As DNA, the CDR3 is TGTGCCAGCAGCACCCAGGGGGCGGGCTATGGCTACACCTTC.

CDR3 sequence reads: CASSQESASGRTGQETQYF. CDR3 coding DNA: TGCGCCAGCAGCCAAGAATCGGCTAGCGGGAGGACGGGGCAAGAGACCCAGTACTTC. The chain recombines TRBV4-3 with TRBJ2-5, with 11 nucleotides matching TRBD2. Trimming cost V 0 bases and J 2 bases; bases outside gene matches: 11. The CDR3 has 19 residues. Germline V gene data show CDR1 as LGHNA and CDR2 as YSLEER.

This clone was counted a few times. The V gene is TRBV5-1, the J gene TRBJ1-1; no reliable D call. Germline CDR1 SGHRS, CDR2 YFSETQ. This CDR3 has 14 residues. Between the trimmed V and J ends, which lost 0 bases and 5 bases, there was a span of 11 bases. DNA of the CDR3: TGCGCCAGCAGCTTGGGTCTCCTGGAGACTGAAGCTTTCTTT. It translates to CASSLGLLETEAFF.

This chain links TRBV19 with TRBJ1-1; TRBD1 is a possible D gene (5 bases). V dropped 10 bases and J dropped 7 bases, with 13 bases sitting between them. CDR1 is LNHDA, CDR2 SQIVND, per germline (reference sequence). The CDR3 is 11 amino acids. Here the CDR3 reads CANLAGIEAFF. As DNA, the CDR3 is TGTGCCAACCTCGCAGGGATTGAAGCTTTCTTT.

This sequence joins TRBV6-5 and TRBJ2-7; 7 bases map to TRBD1. The germline V gene encodes CDR1 MNHEY and CDR2 SVGAGI. This CDR3 is 12 amino acids long. V shed 6 bases and J 4 bases; nucleotides not matched to a gene: 3. Written as DNA, the CDR3 is TGTGCCAGCAGGGGGACAGTATACGAGCAGTACTTC. Residues: CASRGTVYEQYF.

This clone was detected once. This chain joins TRBV27 and TRBJ2-5; 10 bases are shared with TRBD2. The assigned J gene may be wrong: the sequence end matches TRBJ2-7 better. CDR1 and CDR2 from the germline V gene are MNHEY and SMNVEV (reference sequence). The CDR3 covers 15 residues. CDR3 in DNA: TGTGCCAGCAGTCCCTCTCTAGCGGGAGTATCCGAGCAGTACTTC. Translating it yields CASSPSLAGVSEQYF.

This clone was counted only a few times. The chain has TRBV7-3 and TRBJ2-1; TRBD2 aligns across 9 bases. V was pared by 5 bases and J by 4 bases, with 9 bases of the junction left unmatched. From germline, CDR1 is SGHTA and CDR2 FQGTGA. This CDR3 has 16 residues. The CDR3 coding sequence is TGTGCCAGCAGCCCAAGAAGCGGGAGGACATACAATGAGCAGTTCTTC. This codes for CASSPRSGRTYNEQFF. Variable domain in full (rest from reference TRBV7-3 and TRBJ2-1): GAGVSQTPSNKVTEKGKYVELRCDPISGHTALYWYRQSLGQGPEFLIYFQGTGAADDSGLPNDRFFAVRPEGSVSTLKIQRTERGDSAVYLCASSPRSGRTYNEQFFGPGTRLTVL.

The chain carries TRBV12-5 and TRBJ1-1, with D maybe TRBD1 (6 bases). The V gene's germline CDR1 is LGHNT and CDR2 FRNRAP. V shed 1 base and J shed 4 bases, with 19 bases lying between them. The CDR3 contains 17 residues. CDR3 in amino acids: CASGLARLTGTGTEAFF. The CDR3, as DNA: TGTGCTAGTGGTTTGGCACGATTAACAGGGACGGGCACTGAAGCTTTCTTT.

For the CDR3, the DNA is TGTGCCAGCAGTTCGACCCTAGGAAAGCCTAGCACAGATACGCAGTATTTT. It yields the protein CASSSTLGKPSTDTQYF. The V and J genes are TRBV28 and TRBJ2-3; D unresolved. Trimming shortened V by 4 bases and J by 0 bases, and 17 bases separated the two germline ends. This CDR3 spans 17 amino acids. Germline CDR1 MDHEN, CDR2 SYDVKM. Filled out from reference TRBV28 and TRBJ2-3, the complete variable domain reads DVKVTQSSRYLVKRTGEKVFLECVQDMDHENMFWYRQDPGLGLRLIYFSYDVKMKEKGDIPEGYSVSREKKERFSLILESASTNQTSMYLCASSSTLGKPSTDTQYFGPGTRLTVL.

This clone appeared a single time. This chain connects TRBV30 to TRBJ1-3; 10 positions agree with TRBD1. CDR1 GTSNPN and CDR2 SVGIG come from the germline V gene (reference sequence). The CDR3 loop spans 16 amino acids. V lost 3 bases to trimming and J lost 3 bases; unmatched junction nucleotides: 8. For the CDR3, the DNA is TGTGCCTGGAGCCCCCCCGGGACAGGGGTTGGAAACACCATATATTTT. Its translation: CAWSPPGTGVGNTIYF.

The gene calls are TRBV18 and TRBJ2-5; possibly TRBD1 for D (6 bases). With the DNA end fitting TRBJ2-7 better, the J assignment may be wrong. This CDR3 has 16 residues. Germline assignment: CDR1 KGHSH and CDR2 LQKENI. The CDR3 DNA is TGTGCCAGCTCACCTAGTTCCGGTCTGGACAGCTACGAGCAGTACTTC. Protein product: CASSPSSGLDSYEQYF.

The CDR3 here is CAWSTGGTGARQAFF. CDR3 in DNA: TGTGCCTGGAGTACCGGAGGGACAGGGGCTCGACAAGCTTTCTTT. V gene TRBV30 combines with J gene TRBJ1-1, with 10 bases that match TRBD1. Germline assignment: CDR1 GTSNPN and CDR2 SVGIG (reference sequence). V lost 2 bases, J lost 9 bases, and 12 bases stayed unmatched. The CDR3 runs to 15 residues.

This chain joins TRBV7-6 and TRBJ2-1; 7 bases are shared with TRBD2. Trimming removed 5 bases from V and 3 bases from J; junction bases left unmatched: 16. The germline V gene has CDR1 SGHVS and CDR2 FNYEAQ. This CDR3 region has 18 residues. The CDR3 is CASSTGLTHRGNYNEQFF. CDR3 DNA sequence: TGTGCCAGCAGCACGGGACTAACCCATCGAGGGAACTACAATGAGCAGTTCTTC.

The rearrangement joins TRBV19 to TRBJ2-5, with TRBD2 matching 9 bases. Germline loops: CDR1 LNHDA, CDR2 SQIVND (reference sequence). Unmatched junction bases numbered 18, after V lost 8 bases and J lost 5 bases. The CDR3 has 17 residues. The CDR3 nucleotides are TGTGCCAGTTCGGGGCAAGAGGGCGGGAGGGCCTCGGAGACCCAGTACTTC. Translation gives CASSGQEGGRASETQYF.

J is TRBJ2-3 and V is TRBV18; D is perhaps TRBD2 (5 bases). The CDR3 consists of 15 residues. Per the germline V gene, CDR1 is KGHSH and CDR2 is LQKENI. Trimming shortened V by 1 base and J by 2 bases, and 10 bases separated the two germline ends. The CDR3, as DNA: TGTGCCAGCTCACCACTCCTAGCTGTCACAGATACGCAGTATTTT. This translates into CASSPLLAVTDTQYF.

The chain is built from TRBV27 and TRBJ2-7; the match to TRBD1 covers 8 bases. CDR3 length: 13 amino acids. The junction had 1 base not matched to a gene; V was cut back by 3 bases and J by 3 bases. Germline CDR1 and CDR2: MNHEY and SMNVEV (reference sequence). CDR3 in amino acids: CASSFGQGYEQYF. In DNA, the CDR3 is TGTGCCAGCAGTTTTGGACAGGGCTACGAGCAGTACTTC.

The chain recombines TRBV5-6 with TRBJ2-3; tentatively, D is TRBD1 (5 bases). Trimming removed 2 bases at V and 5 bases at J, with 12 bases between. Germline V gene data show CDR1 as SGHDT and CDR2 as YYEEEE. This CDR3 has 14 amino acids. For the CDR3, the DNA is TGTGCCAGCAGCTTCGGTGGGGCGGAAGATACGCAGTATTTT. Translated, it gives CASSFGGAEDTQYF. The full variable domain, with the rest looked up from reference TRBV5-6 and TRBJ2-3, is DAGVTQSPTHLIKTRGQQVTLRCSPKSGHDTVSWYQQALGQGPQFIFQYYEEEERQRGNFPDRFSGHQFPNYSSELNVNALLLGDSALYLCASSFGGAEDTQYFGPGTRLTVL.

CDR3 protein: CASRQTGRDQPQHF. CDR3 coding DNA: TGTGCCAGCAGGCAGACAGGGAGAGATCAGCCCCAGCATTTT. The chain has TRBV7-2 and TRBJ1-5; TRBD1 matches at 7 bases. V shed 6 bases, J shed 5 bases, and the junction held 7 bases outside the gene matches. This CDR3 contains 14 residues. CDR1 and CDR2 from the germline V gene are SGHTA and FQGNSA.

V usage is TRBV2 and J usage is TRBJ1-2; D may be TRBD1 (6 bases). Trimming pared 6 bases from V and 2 bases from J, leaving 13 bases between. Germline assignment: CDR1 SNHLY and CDR2 FYNNEI. CDR3 length equals 14 residues. The DNA of the CDR3 is TGTGCCAGCAGGTTTACAGGGAAGAACTATGGCTACACCTTC. This codes for CASRFTGKNYGYTF.

The chain uses TRBV9 and TRBJ2-3, with 9 bases matching TRBD1. V lost 5 bases, J lost 2 bases, and 9 bases stayed unmatched. This CDR3 has 16 amino acids. From germline, CDR1 is SGDLS and CDR2 YYNGEE. In DNA form, the CDR3 reads TGTGCCAGCAGGGGGACAGGGCTTAAAGACACAGATACGCAGTATTTT. It yields the protein CASRGTGLKDTDTQYF.

This chain links TRBV5-1 with TRBJ2-2; TRBD2 aligns across 10 bases. The CDR3 is 20 amino acids. V was pared by 0 bases and J by 1 base, with 12 bases of the junction left unmatched. Germline V lookup: CDR1 SGHRS, CDR2 YFSETQ. CDR3 amino acids: CASSLDFWLAGERNTGELFF. The CDR3 DNA reads TGCGCCAGCAGCTTGGACTTTTGGCTAGCGGGAGAGCGGAACACCGGGGAGCTGTTTTTT.

The chain recombines TRBV6-6 with TRBJ1-5; D gene ambiguous. The CDR3 has 16 amino acids. From germline, CDR1 is MNHNY and CDR2 SVGAGI (reference sequence). V shed 0 bases and J shed 0 bases, with 9 bases lying between them. The CDR3 sequence: CASSYSGGSSNQPQHF. In DNA, the CDR3 is TGTGCCAGCAGTTACTCGGGAGGGAGTAGCAATCAGCCCCAGCATTTT.

The chain recombines TRBV29-1 with TRBJ2-7; possible D gene TRBD1, 6 bases. Germline V CDR1 and CDR2: SQVTM, ANQGSEA. V was cut by 6 bases and J by 4 bases, with 19 bases left in between. This CDR3 is 14 amino acids long. CDR3 residues: CSVTQGSIGYEQYF. For the CDR3, the DNA is TGCAGCGTAACACAGGGTTCTATCGGATACGAGCAGTACTTC.

The CDR3 loop is CASSEVSSWEKLFF. CDR3 DNA: TGTGCCAGCAGTGAAGTATCCAGTTGGGAAAAACTGTTTTTT. The gene calls are TRBV2 and TRBJ1-4; no clear D. The germline V and J ends were trimmed by 1 base and 8 bases, with 11 bases remaining between them. In germline, CDR1 is SNHLY, CDR2 FYNNEI. The CDR3 is made up of 14 amino acids.

The chain has TRBV2 and TRBJ2-3; TRBD2 aligns across 14 bases. This CDR3 is built from 22 residues. CDR1 SNHLY and CDR2 FYNNEI come from the germline V gene. With V trimmed by 1 base and J by 4 bases, 19 bases remained unmatched. CDR3 coding DNA: TGTGCCAGCAGTGAAGTACCGATCGGGACTAGCGGGGGCCAAGCGGTCGCAGATACGCAGTATTTT. Translation: CASSEVPIGTSGGQAVADTQYF. Based on the CDR3 plus reference TRBV2 and TRBJ2-3, the full variable domain is EPEVTQTPSHQVTQMGQEVILRCVPISNHLYFYWYRQILGQKVEFLVSFYNNEISEKSEIFDDQFSVERPDGSNFTLKIRSTKLEDSAMYFCASSEVPIGTSGGQAVADTQYFGPGTRLTVL.